This T cell receptor beta chain was identified during a study of somatic mutations in cytotoxic T cells in rheumatoid arthritis. Study-wide background: Including V beta1+ cells that were sequenced for TCRB, some T-cell populations stained with V beta antibodies were flow-sorted at nearly 100% purity.

CDR1 and CDR2 (germline): SNHLY, FYNNEI. This CDR3 comprises 13 residues. Points from the study as a whole: For patients with rheumatoid arthritis, CD8+ clonality went up with age, while healthy controls showed no such change.

With regard to this clone: No antigen is known for it.

Once isolated by positive magnetic bead selection, the CD4+ and CD8+ cells had their purity checked by flow cytometry. The method was immunoSEQ multiplex PCR; TCRdb's version includes in-frame clones alone and lacks a portion of them. The repertoire holds 20,000 to 25,000 clones, with about 86% as singletons. The sample was CD8+ T cells sorted from blood. The origin of this receptor is a woman aged 45-59 years in good health. V is TRBV2 and J is TRBJ2-7; D is unclear. The CDR3 protein is CAFGSRGSYEQYF. The CDR3 nucleotides read TGTGCATTCGGCAGCCGTGGGTCCTACGAGCAGTACTTC.